These 18 T cell receptor beta chains share one sample of origin, sequenced in a study of CD8 T cells in Susac syndrome. With random hexamers, reverse transcription was performed on about 0.5 to 1 ug of RNA. Via MiXCR, TCRdb re-called the immunoSEQ multiplex PCR reads, giving one row per CDR3 protein. The data hold 60,000 to 75,000 distinct CDR3 sequences, with 85% to 95% observed a single time. The source material was CD8+ T cells from PBMCs. Receptor source: a human donor in good health.

This chain connects TRBV9 to TRBJ1-2, with a tentative D call TRBD1 (5 bases). Per germline, CDR1 SGDLS and CDR2 YYNGEE. Trimming took 4 bases from V and 2 from J, leaving 18 bases between them. The CDR3 is made up of 16 amino acids. This CDR3 reads CASSTSTDTINYGYTF. The CDR3 nucleotides are TGTGCCAGCAGCACGAGTACGGACACCATCAACTATGGCTACACCTTC.

The chain recombines TRBV6-5 with TRBJ2-7; D remains unclear. The germline CDR1 and CDR2 sequences are MNHEY and SVGAGI. The CDR3 runs to 14 residues. Trimming took 4 bases from V and 3 from J, leaving 13 bases between them. CDR3 residues: CASSSDPGFYEQYF. In DNA, the CDR3 is TGTGCCAGCAGTTCCGATCCAGGATTCTACGAGCAGTACTTC.

The rearrangement links TRBV13 to TRBJ1-1; 7 bases map to TRBD1. Trimming cost V 5 bases and J 0 bases; bases outside gene matches: 12. The germline gives CDR1 PRHDT, CDR2 FYEKMQ (reference sequence). This CDR3 spans 17 amino acids. CDR3 protein: CASSVTGNRGMNTEAFF. The CDR3 nucleotides are TGTGCCAGCAGCGTGACAGGGAATAGGGGCATGAACACTGAAGCTTTCTTT.

V and J are TRBV5-1 and TRBJ2-7, with D hard to call. Trimming removed 4 bases at V and 2 bases at J, with 10 bases between. The CDR3 is 13 amino acids. Germline V gene sequence: CDR1 SGHRS, CDR2 YFSETQ. CDR3 nucleotides: TGCGCCAGCAGCAAGGACGGAGCCTACGAGCAGTACGTC. It yields the protein CASSKDGAYEQYV.

The chain uses TRBV5-1 and TRBJ2-1, with a possible D match to TRBD1 (5 bases). The CDR3 is made up of 14 amino acids. Trimming stripped 6 bases from V and 5 bases from J, with 15 bases between. Germline-derived CDR1 and CDR2 are SGHRS and YFSETQ. CDR3 loop: CASTPAGPNNEQFF. The CDR3 DNA is TGCGCCAGCACCCCCGCAGGGCCCAACAATGAGCAGTTCTTC.

V is TRBV29-1 and J is TRBJ2-1; 13 nucleotides align to TRBD2. Germline V CDR1 and CDR2: SQVTM, ANQGSEA. The ends lost 7 bases at V and 5 bases at J; junction bases unmatched: 8. This CDR3 comprises 15 residues. This chain's CDR3 is CSAPTSGGYNNEQFF. As DNA, the CDR3 is TGCAGCGCACCGACTAGCGGGGGGTATAACAATGAGCAGTTCTTC.

This sequence joins TRBV7-9 and TRBJ2-1; TRBD2 is a possible D gene (5 bases). Germline CDR1 SEHNR, CDR2 FQNEAQ (reference sequence). The V end was cut by 5 bases, the J end by 6 bases, with 11 bases between. CDR3 length: 13 residues. As DNA, the CDR3 is TGTGCCAGCAGCCGGGATTCCGGCAATGAGCAGTTCTTC. Translation gives CASSRDSGNEQFF. Full variable domain (rest looked up from reference TRBV7-9 and TRBJ2-1): DTGVSQNPRHKITKRGQNVTFRCDPISEHNRLYWYRQTLGQGPEFLTYFQNEAQLEKSRLLSDRFSAERPKGSFSTLEIQRTEQGDSAMYLCASSRDSGNEQFFGPGTRLTVL.

The chain joins TRBV13 to TRBJ2-3, with 8 bases that match TRBD2. CDR1 is PRHDT, CDR2 FYEKMQ, per germline (reference sequence). The V and J ends lost 5 bases and 7 bases, in that order; junction bases with no gene match: 11. This CDR3 comprises 15 residues. The CDR3 DNA sequence: TGTGCCAGCAGCCACGGGGGGGCCTTGGGGAATACGCAGTATTTT. Its translation: CASSHGGALGNTQYF.

This chain connects TRBV27 to TRBJ2-2; 10 bases map to TRBD2. The CDR3 is 17 residues long. CDR1 is MNHEY and CDR2 is SMNVEV in the germline V gene (reference sequence). The V gene end was trimmed by 1 base and the J gene end by 4 bases; junction bases not matched to a gene: 6. Here the CDR3 reads CASSLLGSGGPTGELFF. As DNA, the CDR3 is TGTGCCAGCAGTTTATTAGGTAGCGGGGGGCCCACCGGGGAGCTGTTTTTT.

The CDR3 DNA is TGTGCCAGCAGCTCCACGGGCGGGGTTGAGACCCAGTACTTC. Translating gives CASSSTGGVETQYF. This chain joins TRBV7-9 and TRBJ2-5; TRBD2 is a possible D gene (6 bases). Trimming stripped 4 bases from V and 5 bases from J, with 14 bases between. The CDR3 sequence is 14 residues long. Germline CDR1 is SEHNR and CDR2 is FQNEAQ (reference sequence).

This chain uses TRBV4-1 with TRBJ2-7; D is perhaps TRBD1 or TRBD2 (5 bases each). There are 16 residues in the CDR3. Trimming removed 0 bases at V and 3 bases at J, with 15 bases between. CDR1 and CDR2 from the germline V gene are MGHRA and YSYEKL. The CDR3 DNA follows: TGCGCCAGCAGCCAAGATTGGGGACCGAGCTTCTACGAGCAGTACTTC. Residues: CASSQDWGPSFYEQYF.

As regards this clonotype: An end of the junction does not agree with germline; a read error may underlie this. The chain links TRBV29-1 to TRBJ1-1; D gene ambiguous. CDR1 and CDR2 from the germline V gene are SQVTM and ANQGSEA. The CDR3 covers 11 residues. CDR3: CSAERHQKAFF. The CDR3 region has the DNA TGCAGCGCTGAAAGGCACCAGAAAGCTTTCTTT.

This chain connects TRBV27 to TRBJ2-1; D remains ambiguous. Germline-derived CDR1 and CDR2 are MNHEY and SMNVEV (reference sequence). The CDR3 contains 11 residues. V was trimmed by 0 bases and J by 12 bases, leaving 6 bases between them. CDR3 sequence: CASSLSGWQFF. Here the CDR3 DNA reads TGTGCCAGCAGTTTATCGGGTTGGCAGTTCTTC.

Here the CDR3 reads CASSQRDTYEQYV. The CDR3 DNA is TGTGCCAGCAGCCAACGAGACACCTACGAGCAGTACGTC. The chain is built from TRBV3-1 and TRBJ2-7, with no clear D. This CDR3 is 13 amino acids long. Germline V gene sequence: CDR1 LGHDT, CDR2 YNNKEL (reference sequence). V dropped 2 bases and J dropped 2 bases, with 7 bases sitting between them.

V and J are TRBV15 and TRBJ1-2, with TRBD1 matching 8 bases. Germline CDR1 reads LNHNV; CDR2 reads YYDKDF (reference sequence). The CDR3 runs 17 residues. Unmatched junction bases numbered 17, after V lost 7 bases and J lost 4 bases. CDR3: CATKETDRASFFYGYTF. The CDR3 nucleotides are TGTGCCACCAAGGAAACGGACAGGGCATCATTTTTCTATGGCTACACCTTC.

The V call is TRBV28, the J call TRBJ1-2, with 8 bases matching TRBD1. The germline V gene encodes CDR1 MDHEN and CDR2 SYDVKM. The V segment lost 6 bases and the J segment 2 bases; nucleotides outside the gene matches: 14. The CDR3 totals 17 residues. CDR3 sequence: CASSRRDRRHDNYGYTF. DNA of the CDR3: TGTGCCAGCAGCCGACGGGACAGGAGACACGACAACTATGGCTACACCTTC.

V usage is TRBV5-6 and J usage is TRBJ2-1; unclear D gene. V lost 0 bases and J lost 8, with 3 bases in between. The germline V gene encodes CDR1 SGHDT and CDR2 YYEEEE. This CDR3 comprises 11 residues. Written as DNA, the CDR3 is TGTGCCAGCAGCTTGGAGGATGAGCAGTTCTTC. Translating gives CASSLEDEQFF.

V gene TRBV11-2 combines with J gene TRBJ2-2; 8 nucleotides agree with TRBD1. Germline loops: CDR1 SGHAT, CDR2 FQNNGV. With V trimmed by 3 bases and J by 4 bases, 1 base remained unmatched. CDR3 length: 14 amino acids. The CDR3 DNA reads as TGTGCCAGCAGCTTTGGACAGGGCACCGGGGAGCTGTTTTTT. Its translation: CASSFGQGTGELFF. The full variable domain, rest sourced from reference TRBV11-2 and TRBJ2-2, is EAGVAQSPRYKIIEKRQSVAFWCNPISGHATLYWYQQILGQGPKLLIQFQNNGVVDDSQLPKDRFSAERLKGVDSTLKIQPAKLEDSAVYLCASSFGQGTGELFFGEGSRLTVL.